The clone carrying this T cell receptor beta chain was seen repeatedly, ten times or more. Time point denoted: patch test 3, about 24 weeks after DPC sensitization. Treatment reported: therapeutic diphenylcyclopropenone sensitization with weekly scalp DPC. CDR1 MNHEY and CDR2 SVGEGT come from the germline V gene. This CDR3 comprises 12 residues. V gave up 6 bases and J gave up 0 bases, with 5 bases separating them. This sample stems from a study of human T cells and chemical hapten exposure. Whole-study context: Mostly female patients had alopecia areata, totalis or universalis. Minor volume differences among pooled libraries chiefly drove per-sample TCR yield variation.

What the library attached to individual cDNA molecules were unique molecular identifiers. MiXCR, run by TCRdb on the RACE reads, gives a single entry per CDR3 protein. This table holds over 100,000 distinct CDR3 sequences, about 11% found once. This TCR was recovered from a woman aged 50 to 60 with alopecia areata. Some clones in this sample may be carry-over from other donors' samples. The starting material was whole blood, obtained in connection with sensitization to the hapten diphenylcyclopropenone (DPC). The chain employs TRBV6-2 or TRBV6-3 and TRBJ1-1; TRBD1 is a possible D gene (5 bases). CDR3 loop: CASRTVNTEAFF. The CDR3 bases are TGTGCCAGCAGGACAGTGAACACTGAAGCTTTCTTT.